A single sample gave rise to the 29 T cell receptor beta chains below, sequenced in a study of T cells in Graves' hyperthyroidism and ophthalmopathy. The TCR beta CDR3 regions underwent amplification using RNA transcripts as the source. TCR CDR3 underwent first-round RT-PCR with the HTBI primer set. TCRdb reanalysed the multiplex PCR reads using MiXCR and keeps one entry per CDR3 protein. The table lists 700,000 to 950,000 distinct CDR3 sequences, roughly a third of them singletons. The sequencing input was blood. These receptors were collected from a woman in her 40s with Graves' hyperthyroidism.

Points on this clonotype: This sequence may be a read error, since a much larger clone differs from it by one base. J is TRBJ1-1 and V is TRBV7-3; D not resolved. Germline-derived CDR1 and CDR2 are SGHTA and FQGTGA. The CDR3 extends over 12 amino acids. DNA for the CDR3: TGTGCCAGCCGGTATCTGAACACTGGAGCTTTCTTT. Its translation is CASRYLNTGAFF.

This clonotype was found many times. The J gene is TRBJ1-1, the V gene TRBV29-1; tentatively, D is TRBD1 (5 bases). CDR1 and CDR2 from the germline V gene are SQVTM and ANQGSEA. V was cut by 4 bases and J by 5 bases, with 20 bases left in between. The length of the CDR3 is 15 residues. In DNA, the CDR3 is TGCAGCGTTGCGTCGCGTAGGGGTGGACGAACTGAAGCTTTCTTT. It encodes CSVASRRGGRTEAFF.

The table lists this clonotype with many counts. V usage is TRBV20-1 and J usage is TRBJ1-1; a possible D gene is TRBD1 (5 bases). The V gene's germline CDR1 is DFQATT and CDR2 SNEGSKA (reference sequence). V was clipped by 0 bases and J by 3 bases, with 11 bases between them. The CDR3 runs to 14 residues. The CDR3 coding sequence is TGCAGTGCTAGAGATGGGCAGGGTCACACTGAAGCTTTCTTT. Translating it yields CSARDGQGHTEAFF.

This clonotype was seen a few times. The rearrangement joins TRBV11-2 to TRBJ2-7; D gene unclear. The germline V and J ends were trimmed by 5 bases and 6 bases, with 14 bases remaining between them. Per germline, CDR1 SGHAT and CDR2 FQNNGV. The CDR3 runs 13 residues. The CDR3 is CASSPQMVSEQYF. Here the CDR3 DNA reads TGTGCCAGCAGCCCCCAGATGGTTTCCGAGCAGTACTTC.

This clonotype came up a few times. V is TRBV5-4 and J is TRBJ1-1; maybe TRBD1 (5 bases). V was clipped by 2 bases and J by 4 bases, with 12 bases between them. Looked up from germline, CDR1 is SGHNT and CDR2 is YYREEE (reference sequence). This CDR3 contains 14 residues. The CDR3 region is CASSLGATSTEAFF. As DNA, the CDR3 is TGTGCCAGCAGCTTAGGGGCTACGAGCACTGAAGCTTTCTTT. The whole variable domain, remainder taken from reference TRBV5-4 and TRBJ1-1, is ETGVTQSPTHLIKTRGQQVTLRCSSQSGHNTVSWYQQALGQGPQFIFQYYREEENGRGNFPPRFSGLQFPNYSSELNVNALELDDSALYLCASSLGATSTEAFFGQGTRLTVV.

The V gene is TRBV28, the J gene TRBJ2-5; either TRBD1 or TRBD2 may supply D (5 bases each). The CDR3 has 15 amino acids. Germline CDR1 is MDHEN and CDR2 is SYDVKM. The V gene lost 6 bases and the J gene lost 4 bases, with 18 bases spanning the gap. DNA for the CDR3: TGTGCCAGCAGCCTTGTGAGGGGCCCTGGAGAGACCCAGTACTTC. Its translation: CASSLVRGPGETQYF.

The table lists this clonotype with many counts. The chain combines TRBV20-1 with TRBJ1-1, with D unclear. Deletions cut 3 bases from V and 1 base from J, with 3 bases between. Germline CDR1 and CDR2: DFQATT and SNEGSKA (reference sequence). The CDR3 extends over 11 amino acids. CDR3 residues: CSASGNTEAFF. Written as DNA, the CDR3 is TGCAGTGCTAGCGGGAACACTGAAGCTTTCTTT.

This clonotype has just a few counts. This chain connects TRBV4-1 to TRBJ2-7; possibly TRBD1 for D (6 bases). The CDR3 has 15 amino acids. V was pared by 0 bases and J by 5 bases, with 14 bases between. The V gene's germline CDR1 is MGHRA and CDR2 YSYEKL. CDR3 loop: CASSQEEQGLNEQYF. The DNA of the CDR3 is TGCGCCAGCAGCCAAGAGGAACAGGGTCTCAACGAGCAGTACTTC.

In DNA, the CDR3 is TGTGCCAGCAGTGTAATAGCGGGTCTACTCAGCACAGATACGCAGTATTTT. This gives the protein CASSVIAGLLSTDTQYF. The chain has TRBV2 and TRBJ2-3; 7 nucleotides align to TRBD2. V lost 4 bases, J lost 0 bases, and 10 bases stayed unmatched. Germline V gene sequence: CDR1 SNHLY, CDR2 FYNNEI. The CDR3 loop spans 17 amino acids.

This clonotype came up many times. This rearrangement joins TRBV9 to TRBJ1-2; D might be TRBD1 (5 bases). Germline CDR1 and CDR2: SGDLS and YYNGEE. Trimming removed 0 bases at V and 0 bases at J, with 6 bases between. CDR3 size: 14 residues. This CDR3 is CASSVGGTNYGYTF. The CDR3 DNA is TGTGCCAGCAGCGTAGGGGGGACTAACTATGGCTACACCTTC.

Worth noting for this clonotype: A much larger clone differs from this one at a single base, so this may be a read error. The gene calls are TRBV19 and TRBJ2-7; TRBD1 agrees at 7 bases. The CDR3 is 13 residues long. CDR1 and CDR2 (germline): LNHDA, SQIVND (reference sequence). Trimming cost V 5 bases and J 5 bases; bases outside gene matches: 6. CDR3 nucleotide sequence: TGTGCCAGTAGTGCGACAGGGCGAAACGAGCAGTACTTC. Its translation is CASSATGRNEQYF.

About this clonotype: A single base separates this from a much larger clone, so it may be a read error. The V call is TRBV11-2, the J call TRBJ2-2; TRBD2 agrees at 12 bases. Germline V lookup: CDR1 SGHAT, CDR2 FQNNGV. The CDR3 loop spans 16 amino acids. CDR3 residues: CASSSLAGGRTGALFF. The CDR3 DNA follows: TGTGCCAGCAGCTCCCTAGCGGGAGGGCGCACCGGGGCGCTGTTTTTT.

A word on this clonotype: A much bigger clone sits one base away, suggesting this may be a read error. This CDR3 reads CAISYETPANYGYTF. CDR3 coding DNA: TGTGCCATCAGTTACGAGACCCCAGCTAACTATGGCTACACCTTC. This chain uses TRBV6-5 with TRBJ1-2; D is ambiguous. CDR1 and CDR2 (germline): MNHEY, SVGAGI. The CDR3 has 15 amino acids.

This clonotype was counted many times. The V gene is TRBV20-1, the J gene TRBJ2-5; D is perhaps TRBD1 (6 bases). Germline V gene data show CDR1 as DFQATT and CDR2 as SNEGSKA (reference sequence). V shed 0 bases and J shed 3 bases, with 11 bases lying between them. This CDR3 comprises 14 residues. CDR3 DNA sequence: TGCAGTGCTAGAGATGCGGCAGGGGAAGAGACCCAGTACTTC. It is translated as CSARDAAGEETQYF.

The V call is TRBV2, the J call TRBJ2-7, with TRBD1 as a possible D gene (6 bases). This CDR3 has 14 residues. Trimming left V 4 bases short and J 5 bases short, with 15 bases between. Germline values: CDR1 SNHLY, CDR2 FYNNEI. CDR3 sequence (DNA): TGTGCCAGCAGTGCTTTAAGGACAGTGAACGAGCAGTACTTC. Its translation: CASSALRTVNEQYF.

The CDR3 here is CASSHRQGISGANVLTF. The CDR3 region has the DNA TGCGCCAGCAGCCATAGACAGGGCATCTCTGGGGCCAACGTCCTGACTTTC. The V and J genes are TRBV4-1 and TRBJ2-6, with 7 bases identical to TRBD1. The length of the CDR3 is 17 residues. Germline-derived CDR1 and CDR2 are MGHRA and YSYEKL. V shed 3 bases and J 0 bases; nucleotides not matched to a gene: 5.

A word on this clonotype: A much larger clone sits a single nucleotide away, making a read error possible. This chain connects TRBV4-2 to TRBJ1-2; a weak D match, TRBD1 (5 bases). Trimming stripped 0 bases from V and 10 bases from J, with 18 bases between. CDR1 is LGHNA and CDR2 is YNFKEQ in the germline V gene. The CDR3 runs 15 residues. This CDR3 is CASSQEGVGASAYTF. The CDR3, as DNA: TGTGCCAGCAGCCAAGAAGGCGTCGGGGCGTCTGCCTACACCTTC.

The chain couples TRBV2 to TRBJ2-1; 7 bases line up with TRBD1. V shed 4 bases, J shed 4 bases, and the junction held 1 base outside the gene matches. The CDR3 is 13 amino acids. Germline values: CDR1 SNHLY, CDR2 FYNNEI. This CDR3 is CASSGTGYNEQFF. Written as DNA, the CDR3 is TGTGCCAGCAGTGGGACAGGTTACAATGAGCAGTTCTTC. Together with reference TRBV2 and TRBJ2-1, the CDR3 gives the full variable domain: EPEVTQTPSHQVTQMGQEVILRCVPISNHLYFYWYRQILGQKVEFLVSFYNNEISEKSEIFDDQFSVERPDGSNFTLKIRSTKLEDSAMYFCASSGTGYNEQFFGPGTRLTVL.

As to this clonotype: A read error may be the cause here, since a much bigger clone is one base away. This likely comes from a read error, as the CDR3 has no conserved phenylalanine or tryptophan at its end. The genes are TRBV10-3 and TRBJ1-1; D gene unclear. Trimming pared 4 bases from V and 5 bases from J, leaving 14 bases between. CDR3 length: 14 amino acids. The germline V gene encodes CDR1 ENHRY and CDR2 SYGVKD. CDR3 DNA: TGTGCCATCAGTGGGAGGGCGAAATTGACTGAAGCTTTCCTT. As protein: CAISGRAKLTEAFL.

This sequence joins TRBV3-1 and TRBJ1-5; D gene uncertain. Trimming removed 3 bases from V and 4 bases from J, with 7 bases in between. Germline CDR1 LGHDT, CDR2 YNNKEL (reference sequence). The CDR3 totals 13 residues. The CDR3 DNA sequence: TGTGCCAGCAGCCATGTGGGGAATCAGCCCCAGCATTTT. Translating gives CASSHVGNQPQHF. Based on the CDR3 plus reference TRBV3-1 and TRBJ1-5, the full variable domain is DTAVSQTPKYLVTQMGNDKSIKCEQNLGHDTMYWYKQDSKKFLKIMFSYNNKELIINETVPNRFSPKSPDKAHLNLHINSLELGDSAVYFCASSHVGNQPQHFGDGTRLSIL.

This clonotype was observed many times. The rearrangement links TRBV7-9 to TRBJ1-1, with D hard to call. The V gene's germline CDR1 is SEHNR and CDR2 FQNEAQ (reference sequence). The CDR3 is 12 residues long. The V end lost 10 bases, the J end lost 3 bases, and 12 bases lay between the germline ends. For the CDR3, the DNA is TGTGCCACTGGGGTGTCGGACACTGAAGCTTTCTTT. It yields the protein CATGVSDTEAFF.

There are a few counts of this clonotype. V gene TRBV5-6 combines with J gene TRBJ2-7; tentatively, D is TRBD1 (6 bases). Trimming cost V 4 bases and J 2 bases, with 22 bases left between them. Germline CDR1 reads SGHDT; CDR2 reads YYEEEE. The CDR3 loop spans 17 amino acids. CDR3 DNA: TGTGCCAGCAGCCCCCAACCCCGGGACACCAGTACCTACGAGCAGTACTTC. This gives the protein CASSPQPRDTSTYEQYF.

This rearrangement joins TRBV20-1 to TRBJ2-5, with 9 bases identical to TRBD1. The germline gives CDR1 DFQATT, CDR2 SNEGSKA (reference sequence). The J segment lost 5 bases and the V segment lost 7 bases, leaving 8 bases of the junction unmatched. This CDR3 spans 13 amino acids. The CDR3 is CSVAGQGGETQYF. The CDR3 bases are TGCAGTGTTGCGGGACAGGGAGGGGAGACCCAGTACTTC.

The V gene is TRBV6-6, the J gene TRBJ1-4; D call uncertain. V lost 2 bases to trimming and J lost 0 bases, with 10 bases between them. The CDR3 covers 16 residues. Germline V gene lookup returns CDR1 MNHNY and CDR2 SVGAGI (reference sequence). The CDR3 sequence: CASSYATAATNEKLFF. CDR3 nucleotides: TGTGCCAGCAGTTACGCTACTGCTGCAACTAATGAAAAACTGTTTTTT.

The CDR3, as DNA: TGTGCCAGCAGCTTAGAGGCAGGAGTCTCCTACGAGCAGTACTTC. Translating gives CASSLEAGVSYEQYF. The rearrangement joins TRBV7-6 to TRBJ2-7; no definite D call. This CDR3 contains 15 residues. The ends were cut back, 1 base at V and 0 bases at J, with 10 bases in the middle. The germline V gene encodes CDR1 SGHVS and CDR2 FNYEAQ.

V is TRBV10-3 and J is TRBJ2-2; 13 bases map to TRBD2. Trimming took 4 bases from V and 7 from J; bases not matched to a gene: 6. CDR3 length equals 16 residues. Germline V gives CDR1 ENHRY, CDR2 SYGVKD. CDR3 in DNA: TGTGCCATCAGTGTACTAGCGGGAGGGCCCGGCGGGGAGCTGTTTTTT. Translating gives CAISVLAGGPGGELFF.

The V call is TRBV6-5, the J call TRBJ1-2; TRBD1 matches at 7 bases. There are 16 residues in the CDR3. With 0 bases clipped from V and 4 bases from J, the junction kept 8 bases outside the gene matches. Germline V gives CDR1 MNHEY, CDR2 SVGAGI. DNA of the CDR3: TGTGCCAGCAGTTACTCGATTAGGGGGCTCGGCTATGGCTACACCTTC. This encodes CASSYSIRGLGYGYTF.

There are a few counts of this clonotype. The chain's CDR3 is CASSLWRGSNQPQHF. CDR3 nucleotide sequence: TGCGCCAGCAGCCTGTGGAGGGGTAGCAATCAGCCCCAGCATTTT. The chain couples TRBV4-3 to TRBJ1-5; tentatively, D is TRBD1 (5 bases). CDR1 and CDR2 (germline): LGHNA, YSLEER. Trimming took off 4 bases at V and 0 bases at J, with 10 bases between the two ends. This CDR3 spans 15 amino acids.

Note on this clonotype: A much larger clone differs from this one at a single base, so this may be a read error. The V and J genes are TRBV13 and TRBJ2-5; weak D call: TRBD2 (5 bases). Germline V lookup: CDR1 PRHDT, CDR2 FYEKMQ (reference sequence). The CDR3 has 13 residues. The CDR3 DNA follows: TGTACCAGCAGCGGCCGGGACCAAGAGACCCAGTACTTC. Residues: CTSSGRDQETQYF.